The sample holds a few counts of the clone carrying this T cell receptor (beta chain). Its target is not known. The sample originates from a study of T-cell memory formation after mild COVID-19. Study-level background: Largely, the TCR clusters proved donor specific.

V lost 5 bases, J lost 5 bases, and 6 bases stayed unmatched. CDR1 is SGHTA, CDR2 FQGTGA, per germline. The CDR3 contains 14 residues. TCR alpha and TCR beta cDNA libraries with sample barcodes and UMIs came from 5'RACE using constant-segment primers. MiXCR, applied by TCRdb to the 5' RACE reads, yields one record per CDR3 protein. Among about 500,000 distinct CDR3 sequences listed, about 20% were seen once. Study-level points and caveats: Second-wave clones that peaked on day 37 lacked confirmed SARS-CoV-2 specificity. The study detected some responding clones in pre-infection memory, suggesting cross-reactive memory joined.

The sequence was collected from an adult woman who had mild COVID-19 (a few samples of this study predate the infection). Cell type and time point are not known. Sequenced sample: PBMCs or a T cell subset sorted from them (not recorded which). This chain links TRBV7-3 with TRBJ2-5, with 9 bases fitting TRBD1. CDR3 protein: CASSTTGGGETQYF. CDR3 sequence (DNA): TGTGCCAGCAGCACTACAGGGGGCGGGGAGACCCAGTACTTC.